This T cell receptor (beta chain) was sequenced during a study of immune cell composition in non-small cell lung cancer. The data were produced by immunoSEQ multiplex PCR, yet TCRdb's version contains in-frame clones alone and is incomplete. Here the sample spans about 4,500 clones, 65% to 75% being singletons. Normal lung was taken at the farthest possible site, at least 3 cm from tumour. The CDR3 has 15 residues. CDR1 MNHEY and CDR2 SVGAGI come from the germline V gene. The V segment lost 5 bases and the J segment 3 bases; nucleotides outside the gene matches: 8. Remarks on this clone: Its antigen is undetermined.

Findings and caveats of the study: No significant correlation existed between pack-years smoked and tumour clonality.

The material sequenced was non-adjacent lung tissue. The J gene is TRBJ1-1, the V gene TRBV6-5; 8 positions match TRBD1. The TCR sequence derives from a human donor with non-small cell lung cancer. CDR3 DNA: TGTGCCAGCAGTGTACAGGGGGTGAGGTACACTGAAGCTTTCTTT. The encoded protein is CASSVQGVRYTEAFF.